This TCR beta chain originates from a study of cytomegalovirus exposure and HLA in healthy donors. V shed 2 bases and J 4 bases; nucleotides not matched to a gene: 4. The CDR3 is 14 amino acids. The germline V gene encodes CDR1 GTSNPN and CDR2 SVGIG (reference sequence). PCR was performed using 60 Vbeta and 13 Jbeta primers. Profiled with immunoSEQ multiplex PCR; TCRdb holds only in-frame clones, not every one. The sample includes about 130,000 clones, 75% to 90% of them seen just once. The V call is TRBV30, the J call TRBJ1-1; 10 positions agree with TRBD1. The sequenced sample consisted of PBMCs. The clonotype originates from a woman in her thirties in good health and CMV-seropositive. CDR3 in amino acids: CAWSPGQGVTEAFF. Here the CDR3 DNA reads TGTGCCTGGAGTCCCGGACAGGGGGTCACTGAAGCTTTCTTT.